Reported below is one T cell receptor beta chain. Its antigen is not identified. PCR involved 60 Vbeta and 13 Jbeta primers. The assay was immunoSEQ multiplex PCR, and TCRdb's table has in-frame clones only and misses some. The repertoire includes approximately 100,000 clones, 78% of them detected once, and 4.1% sits in the top ten. Germline-derived CDR1 and CDR2 are SGHRS and YFSETQ. CDR3 length: 16 residues. V shed 3 bases, J shed 6 bases, and the junction held 5 bases outside the gene matches. This sample stems from a study of cytomegalovirus exposure and HLA in healthy donors. Study-wide results and limits: A later analysis reported that several of the most significant clusters appeared to be linked to common viral pathogens, among them Epstein-Barr virus. Reports showed the classifier diagnosing cytomegalovirus status with high specificity and sensitivity. Follow-up analysis found HLA locus-dependent TCR association rates, highest for DRB1 and lowest for HLA-C. As was reported, the HLA-A and HLA-B alleles of most subjects were accurately predicted from TCR beta sequences.

The sequencing sample was made of PBMCs. The source is a woman between 35 and 50 years old in good health and CMV-seropositive. The chain recombines TRBV5-1 with TRBJ2-4, with 14 bases that match TRBD2. Here the CDR3 DNA reads TGCGCCAGCAGCTACGGGACTAGCGGGGGCTTAAACATTCAGTACTTC. Translated, it gives CASSYGTSGGLNIQYF.